The T cell receptor (beta chain) described here comes from a study of blood T cells in healthy people across ages. On this clonotype itself: The target antigen is unknown. One end of the junction varies from germline; a read error may be responsible.

Isolation per sample recovered at least 7 million PBMCs. PCR was performed a second time for about 7 to 12 cycles using a sample-barcoded 5' primer and a J-beta primer mix. Using its own MiXCR run on the 5' RACE reads, TCRdb lists one record per CDR3 protein. Altogether 1.5 million to 2 million distinct CDR3 sequences are present, 28% being singletons, with the ten largest covering roughly 8%. Study-level points and caveats: Unsorted PBMCs blocked a conclusive comparison of naive and antigen-experienced cells. Among long-lived donors, naive CD4+ cells were more numerous and diversity higher than in aged donors.

Per germline, CDR1 LNHNV and CDR2 YYDKDF (reference sequence). The CDR3 covers 12 residues. The J gene is TRBJ2-2, the V gene TRBV15; possibly TRBD2 for D (6 bases). The TCR was taken from a woman in her 30s in good health. Sequencing was performed on blood. The DNA of the CDR3 is TGTGCCACCAGCAGAGAATCCGGGGGGCTGTTTTTT. Its translation is CATSRESGGLFF.